This T cell receptor beta chain was documented in a study of cytomegalovirus exposure and HLA in healthy donors. Findings and limits, study-wide: In a later analysis, first-cohort TCR clusters were found to tend to co-occur in the approximately 120 validation repertoires. Overall, approximately 150 TCR beta chains were annotated as cytomegalovirus-associated. Three chains linked to CMV were shown in vitro to be specific for CMV antigens.

The donors belonged to the approximately 120-subject validation cohort, separate from the roughly 720-subject first cohort. Of note for this clone: Its antigen is still unknown.

The protocol was immunoSEQ multiplex PCR, while the TCRdb copy is restricted to in-frame clones and leaves out a portion. The profile shows 150,000 to 180,000 clones, 86% of them singletons. The sample comprised PBMCs. This sequence originates from a human donor in good health.

This CDR3 reads CASSSPPQPQHF. The CDR3, as DNA: TGTGCCAGCAGCTCCCCCCCCCAGCCCCAGCATTTT. The rearrangement joins TRBV6-6 to TRBJ1-5; D remains unclear. Deletions cut 6 bases from V and 7 bases from J, with 10 bases between. The CDR3 runs 12 residues. Germline CDR1 and CDR2: MNHNY and SVGAGI (reference sequence).